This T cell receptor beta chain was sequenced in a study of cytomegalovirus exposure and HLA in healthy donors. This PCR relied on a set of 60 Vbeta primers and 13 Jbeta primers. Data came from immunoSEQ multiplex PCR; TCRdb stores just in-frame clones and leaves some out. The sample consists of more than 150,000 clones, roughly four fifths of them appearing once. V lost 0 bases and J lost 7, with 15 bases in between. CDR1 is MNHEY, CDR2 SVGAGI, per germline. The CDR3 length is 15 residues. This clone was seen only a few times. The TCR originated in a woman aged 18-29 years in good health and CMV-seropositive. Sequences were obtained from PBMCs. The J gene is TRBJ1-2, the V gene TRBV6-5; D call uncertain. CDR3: CASSYSLRGRGGYTF. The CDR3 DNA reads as TGTGCCAGCAGTTACTCGTTGAGAGGGCGAGGTGGCTACACCTTC.